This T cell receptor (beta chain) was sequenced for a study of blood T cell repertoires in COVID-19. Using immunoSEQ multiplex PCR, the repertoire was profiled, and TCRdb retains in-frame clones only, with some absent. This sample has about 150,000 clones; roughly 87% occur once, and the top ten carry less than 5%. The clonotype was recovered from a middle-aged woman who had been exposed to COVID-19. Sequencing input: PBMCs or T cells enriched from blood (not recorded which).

The CDR3 loop is CSVLSGGTNTGELFF. The CDR3 DNA reads as TGCAGCGTTCTGAGCGGGGGTACGAACACCGGGGAGCTGTTTTTT. V and J are TRBV29-1 and TRBJ2-2, with 8 positions matching TRBD2. The CDR3 consists of 15 residues. V lost 5 bases and J lost 0; bases outside the gene matches: 5. CDR1 is SQVTM, CDR2 ANQGSEA, per germline.